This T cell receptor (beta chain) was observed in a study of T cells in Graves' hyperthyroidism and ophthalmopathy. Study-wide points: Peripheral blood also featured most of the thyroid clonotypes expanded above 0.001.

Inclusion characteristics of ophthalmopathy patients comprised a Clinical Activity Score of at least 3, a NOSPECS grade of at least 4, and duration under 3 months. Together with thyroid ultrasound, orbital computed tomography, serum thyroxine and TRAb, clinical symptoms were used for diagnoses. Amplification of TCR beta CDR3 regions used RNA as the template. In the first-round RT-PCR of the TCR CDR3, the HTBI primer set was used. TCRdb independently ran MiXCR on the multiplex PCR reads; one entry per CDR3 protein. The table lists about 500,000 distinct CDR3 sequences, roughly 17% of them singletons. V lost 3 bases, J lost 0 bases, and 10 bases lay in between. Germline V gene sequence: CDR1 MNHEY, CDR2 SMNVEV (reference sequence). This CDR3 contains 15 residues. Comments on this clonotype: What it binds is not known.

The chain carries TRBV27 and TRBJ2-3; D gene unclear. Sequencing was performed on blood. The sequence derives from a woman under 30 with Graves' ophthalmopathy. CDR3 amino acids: CASSFYPPSTDTQYF. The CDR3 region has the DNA TGTGCCAGCAGTTTCTACCCGCCCAGCACAGATACGCAGTATTTT.